The 16 T cell receptor beta chains in this list originate from one sample, sequenced in a study of cytomegalovirus exposure and HLA in healthy donors. The PCR was carried out with 60 Vbeta primers and 13 Jbeta primers. TCRdb's table, derived via immunoSEQ multiplex PCR, lists solely in-frame clones and lacks some. The sample includes some 89,000 clones, 70% to 80% seen only once; the top ten take 8% to 10%. What was sequenced was PBMCs. Receptor source: a man aged 60 to 75 in good health and CMV-seronegative.

This clone showed up just a few times. This chain links TRBV19 with TRBJ2-1; 11 bases line up with TRBD1. Per germline, CDR1 LNHDA and CDR2 SQIVND (reference sequence). Trimming removed 5 bases from V and 7 bases from J; junction bases left unmatched: 7. The CDR3 loop spans 15 amino acids. The CDR3 DNA sequence: TGTGCCAGTAGTGGGGGACAGGGGGTTAAAAATGAGCAGTTCTTC. Encoded protein: CASSGGQGVKNEQFF.

This sequence joins TRBV7-9 and TRBJ1-2; D is unclear. V was clipped by 6 bases and J by 3 bases, with 8 bases between them. The CDR3 consists of 12 residues. From germline, CDR1 is SEHNR and CDR2 FQNEAQ (reference sequence). The CDR3 DNA follows: TGTGCCAGCAGTCTCGACTACTATGGCTACACCTTC. This translates into CASSLDYYGYTF.

The chain combines TRBV19 with TRBJ2-5; D is perhaps TRBD1 (7 bases). The germline V gene has CDR1 LNHDA and CDR2 SQIVND (reference sequence). Trimming shortened V by 5 bases and J by 5 bases, and 18 bases separated the two germline ends. The CDR3 is 15 residues long. CDR3 DNA: TGTGCCAGTAGTCCAGGGGGGCTGGAGATGGAGACCCAGTACTTC. The encoded protein is CASSPGGLEMETQYF.

The J gene is TRBJ1-2, the V gene TRBV6-5; 7 bases align to TRBD1. The CDR3 is 12 residues long. V shed 10 bases, J shed 4 bases, and the junction held 6 bases outside the gene matches. Germline assignment: CDR1 MNHEY and CDR2 SVGAGI. The DNA for the CDR3 is TGTGCCATCAGGGGGGGGGTCTATGGCTACACCTTC. Its translation: CAIRGGVYGYTF.

V usage is TRBV7-9 and J usage is TRBJ1-2; TRBD1 is a possible D gene (5 bases). Trimming removed 3 bases from V and 10 bases from J, with 12 bases in between. CDR3 size: 12 residues. Germline V CDR1 and CDR2: SEHNR, FQNEAQ (reference sequence). The DNA of the CDR3 is TGTGCCAGCAGCTTTCCGGGGGAACACTACACCTTC. The encoded protein is CASSFPGEHYTF. The whole variable domain, remainder taken from reference TRBV7-9 and TRBJ1-2, is DTGVSQNPRHKITKRGQNVTFRCDPISEHNRLYWYRQTLGQGPEFLTYFQNEAQLEKSRLLSDRFSAERPKGSFSTLEIQRTEQGDSAMYLCASSFPGEHYTFGSGTRLTVV.

The chain joins TRBV2 to TRBJ1-3; 9 nucleotides align to TRBD1. Germline V gene sequence: CDR1 SNHLY, CDR2 FYNNEI. The CDR3 runs 17 residues. The V and J ends lost 7 bases and 0 bases, in that order; junction bases with no gene match: 10. The CDR3 DNA reads TGTGCCAGCAACACCGGGACAGGGCCGAGCTCTGGAAACACCATATATTTT. Residues: CASNTGTGPSSGNTIYF.

The sample holds a few counts of this clone. This chain links TRBV13 with TRBJ2-7, with a possible D match to TRBD1 (8 bases). Germline CDR1 is PRHDT and CDR2 is FYEKMQ (reference sequence). This CDR3 has 14 residues. V lost 8 bases and J lost 6, with 20 bases in between. The CDR3 bases are TGTGCCAGCTCTACAGGGGGGGTAGCAAGCGAGCAGTACTTC. Amino acids: CASSTGGVASEQYF.

The gene calls are TRBV10-3 and TRBJ2-1; 7 bases line up with TRBD2. Germline CDR1 reads ENHRY; CDR2 reads SYGVKD. Unmatched junction bases numbered 9, after V lost 2 bases and J lost 5 bases. The CDR3 is 16 amino acids. The CDR3 region has the DNA TGTGCCATCAGTGAGGTGACTAGCACTTCTGACAATGAGCAGTTCTTC. It yields the protein CAISEVTSTSDNEQFF.

The chain has TRBV6-6 and TRBJ2-7; a weak D match, TRBD2 (6 bases). The V and J ends lost 11 bases and 4 bases respectively, with 12 bases between them. The germline CDR1 and CDR2 sequences are MNHNY and SVGAGI (reference sequence). The CDR3 runs to 11 residues. CDR3 region: CAGGKGYEQYF. CDR3 nucleotides: TGTGCCGGCGGGAAAGGATACGAGCAGTACTTC.

This clone occurred a few times. The rearrangement uses TRBV10-1 and TRBJ2-5; 13 nucleotides line up with TRBD2. CDR3 length: 17 amino acids. CDR1 is WNHNN and CDR2 is SYGVQD in the germline V gene (reference sequence). The V and J ends lost 0 bases and 3 bases, in that order; junction bases with no gene match: 4. The CDR3, as DNA: TGCGCCAGCAGTGAGTCACCGGGACTAGCGGGGAAAGAGACCCAGTACTTC. This translates into CASSESPGLAGKETQYF.

The V gene is TRBV7-2, the J gene TRBJ2-3; no reliable D call. Per germline, CDR1 SGHTA and CDR2 FQGNSA. Trimming left V 1 base short and J 6 bases short, with 5 bases between. The CDR3 runs 12 residues. The CDR3: CASSLDWDTQYF. CDR3 nucleotides: TGTGCCAGCAGCTTAGACTGGGATACGCAGTATTTT.

The J gene is TRBJ1-6, the V gene TRBV7-9; D possibly corresponds to TRBD1 (6 bases). Germline V gene data show CDR1 as SEHNR and CDR2 as FQNEAQ (reference sequence). CDR3 length: 13 residues. V lost 3 bases and J 9 bases, leaving 9 bases between the germline ends. The CDR3, as DNA: TGTGCCAGCAGCTTGGACAGCTCTTCACCCCTCCACTTT. It is translated as CASSLDSSSPLHF.

The chain employs TRBV6-4 and TRBJ1-5; 7 bases map to TRBD1. The germline gives CDR1 MRHNA, CDR2 SNTAGT. Germline trimming cut 6 bases from V and 9 bases from J; bases unmatched to any gene: 8. The CDR3 is made up of 13 amino acids. The CDR3 sequence is CASRGDRVRPQHF. The CDR3 DNA reads TGTGCCAGCAGGGGAGACAGGGTGCGGCCCCAGCATTTT.

The chain joins TRBV25-1 to TRBJ2-7, with D possibly matching TRBD2 (5 bases). Germline V CDR1 and CDR2: MGHDK, SYGVNS. This CDR3 is 14 amino acids long. Trimming left V 6 bases short and J 3 bases short, with 15 bases between. The CDR3 DNA reads as TGTGCCAGCAGGAAGGGCGGCGGAGGCTACGAGCAGTACTTC. Its translation is CASRKGGGGYEQYF.

The chain combines TRBV5-1 with TRBJ2-7; TRBD2 aligns across 8 bases. This CDR3 is 14 amino acids long. The V and J ends lost 4 bases and 3 bases, in that order; junction bases with no gene match: 6. Germline values: CDR1 SGHRS, CDR2 YFSETQ. CDR3 residues: CASSHGGVYYEQYF. The DNA of the CDR3 is TGCGCCAGCAGCCACGGGGGGGTCTACTACGAGCAGTACTTC.

The V gene is TRBV27, the J gene TRBJ2-7, with 7 nucleotides matching TRBD1. Germline V gene lookup returns CDR1 MNHEY and CDR2 SMNVEV (reference sequence). The V and J ends lost 0 bases and 4 bases, in that order; junction bases with no gene match: 12. The CDR3 is made up of 17 amino acids. The CDR3 sequence: CASSLSTGSPLRYEQYF. CDR3 DNA sequence: TGTGCCAGCAGTTTATCGACAGGGAGCCCCCTCCGATACGAGCAGTACTTC.